This T cell receptor beta chain comes out of a study of T cells in Graves' hyperthyroidism and ophthalmopathy. This clonotype was detected ten times or more. Using RNA transcripts as the source, TCR beta CDR3 regions were amplified. HTBI primers were employed in a first-round RT-PCR of the TCR CDR3. TCRdb re-derived calls from the multiplex PCR reads in MiXCR, one entry per CDR3 protein. The sample has more than 550,000 distinct CDR3 sequences; roughly 46% are singletons. This CDR3 comprises 13 residues. Germline trimming cut 4 bases from V and 6 bases from J; bases unmatched to any gene: 5. The germline V gene encodes CDR1 SGHVS and CDR2 FQNEAQ. Clinical symptoms, serum thyroxine and TRAb, thyroid ultrasound and orbital computed tomography together formed the diagnostic basis.

The genes are TRBV7-8 and TRBJ1-2; 7 bases align to TRBD1. Material for sequencing was peripheral blood or thyroid tissue (not recorded which). The TCR comes from an adult man with Graves' disease, either hyperthyroidism or ophthalmopathy (not recorded which). CDR3 in amino acids: CASSWGQTDGYTF. The CDR3 DNA is TGTGCCAGCAGCTGGGGACAGACCGATGGCTACACCTTC. Supplemented by reference TRBV7-8 and TRBJ1-2, the full variable domain reads GAGVSQSPRYKVAKRGQDVALRCDPISGHVSLFWYQQALGQGPEFLTYFQNEAQLDKSGLPSDRFFAERPEGSVSTLKIQRTQQEDSAVYLCASSWGQTDGYTFGSGTRLTVV.